One T cell receptor (beta chain) is described in this entry. The entry originates in a study of cytomegalovirus exposure and HLA in healthy donors. This PCR relied on a set of 60 Vbeta primers and 13 Jbeta primers. Sequencing was performed with immunoSEQ multiplex PCR; in TCRdb, only in-frame clones are kept and a portion is missing. This sample's table has some 200,000 clones. Sequencing used PBMCs. The sequence was obtained from a woman aged 18-29 years in good health and CMV-seropositive.

For the CDR3, the DNA is TGTGCCAGCAGCTTAGGCCCGTCTACCCACGAGCAGTACTTC. Amino acid sequence: CASSLGPSTHEQYF. The chain couples TRBV13 to TRBJ2-7; D is undetermined. The V gene's germline CDR1 is PRHDT and CDR2 FYEKMQ (reference sequence). Trimming removed 0 bases from V and 5 bases from J, with 11 bases in between. This CDR3 comprises 14 residues.